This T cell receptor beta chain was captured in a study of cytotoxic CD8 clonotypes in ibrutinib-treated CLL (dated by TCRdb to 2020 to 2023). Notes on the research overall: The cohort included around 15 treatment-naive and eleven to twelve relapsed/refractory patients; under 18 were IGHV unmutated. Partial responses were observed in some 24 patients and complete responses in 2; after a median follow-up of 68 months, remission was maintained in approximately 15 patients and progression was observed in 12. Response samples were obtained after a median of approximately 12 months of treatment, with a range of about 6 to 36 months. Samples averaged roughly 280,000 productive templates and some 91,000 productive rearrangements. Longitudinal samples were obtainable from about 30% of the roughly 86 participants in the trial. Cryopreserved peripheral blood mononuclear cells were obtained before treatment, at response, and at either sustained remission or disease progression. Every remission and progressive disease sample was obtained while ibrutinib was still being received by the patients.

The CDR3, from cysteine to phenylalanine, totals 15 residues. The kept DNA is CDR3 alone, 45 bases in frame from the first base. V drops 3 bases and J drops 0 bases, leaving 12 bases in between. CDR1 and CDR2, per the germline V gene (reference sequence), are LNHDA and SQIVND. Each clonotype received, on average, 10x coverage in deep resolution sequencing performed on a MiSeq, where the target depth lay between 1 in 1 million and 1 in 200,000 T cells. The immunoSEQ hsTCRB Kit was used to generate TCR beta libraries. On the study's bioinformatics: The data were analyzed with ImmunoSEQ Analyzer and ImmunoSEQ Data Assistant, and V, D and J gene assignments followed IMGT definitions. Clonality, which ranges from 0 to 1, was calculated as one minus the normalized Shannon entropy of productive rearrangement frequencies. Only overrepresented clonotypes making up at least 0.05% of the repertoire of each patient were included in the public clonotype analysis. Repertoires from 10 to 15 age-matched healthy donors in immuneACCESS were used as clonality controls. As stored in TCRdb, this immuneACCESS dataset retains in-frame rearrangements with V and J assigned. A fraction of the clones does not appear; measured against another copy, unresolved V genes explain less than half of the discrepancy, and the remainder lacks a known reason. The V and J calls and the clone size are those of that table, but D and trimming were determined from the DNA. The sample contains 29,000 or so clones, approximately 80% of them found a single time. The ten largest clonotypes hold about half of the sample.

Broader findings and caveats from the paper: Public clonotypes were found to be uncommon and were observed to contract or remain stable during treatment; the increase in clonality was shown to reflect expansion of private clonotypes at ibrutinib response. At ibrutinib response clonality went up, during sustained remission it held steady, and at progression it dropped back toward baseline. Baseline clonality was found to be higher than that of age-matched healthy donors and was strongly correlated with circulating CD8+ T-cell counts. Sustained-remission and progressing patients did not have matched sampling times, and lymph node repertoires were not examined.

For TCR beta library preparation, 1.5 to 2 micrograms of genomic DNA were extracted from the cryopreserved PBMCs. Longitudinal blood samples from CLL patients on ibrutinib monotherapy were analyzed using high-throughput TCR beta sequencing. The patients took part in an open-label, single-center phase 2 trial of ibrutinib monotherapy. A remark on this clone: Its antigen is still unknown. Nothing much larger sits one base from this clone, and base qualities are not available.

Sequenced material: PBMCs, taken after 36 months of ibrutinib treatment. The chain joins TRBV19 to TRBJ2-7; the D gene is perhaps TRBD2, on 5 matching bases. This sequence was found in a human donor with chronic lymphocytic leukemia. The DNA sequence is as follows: TGTGCCAGTAGTATCTATCCGGGATCCTCCTACGAGCAGTACTTC. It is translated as CASSIYPGSSYEQYF. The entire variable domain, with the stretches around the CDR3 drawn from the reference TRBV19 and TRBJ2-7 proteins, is DGGITQSPKYLFRKEGQNVTLSCEQNLNHDAMYWYRQDPGQGLRLIYYSQIVNDFQKGDIAEGYSVSREKKESFPLTVTSAQKNPTAFYLCASSIYPGSSYEQYFGPGTRLTVT.